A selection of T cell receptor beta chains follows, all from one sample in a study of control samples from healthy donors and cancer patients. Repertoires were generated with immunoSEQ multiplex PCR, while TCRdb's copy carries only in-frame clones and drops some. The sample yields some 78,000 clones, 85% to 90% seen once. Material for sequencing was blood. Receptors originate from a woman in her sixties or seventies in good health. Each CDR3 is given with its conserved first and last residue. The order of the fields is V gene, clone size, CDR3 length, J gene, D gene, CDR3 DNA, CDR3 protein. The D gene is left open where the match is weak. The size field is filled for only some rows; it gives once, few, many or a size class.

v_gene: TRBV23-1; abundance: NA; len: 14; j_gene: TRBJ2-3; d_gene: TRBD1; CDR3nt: TGCGCCAGCAGTCGACAGGGTAGGACAGATACGCAGTATTTT; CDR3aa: CASSRQGRTDTQYF
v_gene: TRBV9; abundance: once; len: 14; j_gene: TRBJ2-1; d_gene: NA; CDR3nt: TGTGCCAGCAGCGTAGATGGTAGGGTCGATGAGCAGTTCTTC; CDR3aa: CASSVDGRVDEQFF
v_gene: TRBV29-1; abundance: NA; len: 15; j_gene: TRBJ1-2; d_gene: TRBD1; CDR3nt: TGCAGCGTTGAAGCATTGGGACAGGGCTTGGGTGGCTACACCTTC; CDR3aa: CSVEALGQGLGGYTF
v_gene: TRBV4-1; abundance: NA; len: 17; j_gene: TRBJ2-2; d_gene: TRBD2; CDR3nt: TGCGCCAGCAGCCAACCTAGAGCGGGGACTCCCACCGGGGAGCTGTTTTTT; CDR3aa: CASSQPRAGTPTGELFF
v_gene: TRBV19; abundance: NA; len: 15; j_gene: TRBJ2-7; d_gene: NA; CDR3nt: TGTGCCAGTAGTATAGCTCCAGAAGCCTCCTACGAGCAGTACTTC; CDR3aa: CASSIAPEASYEQYF
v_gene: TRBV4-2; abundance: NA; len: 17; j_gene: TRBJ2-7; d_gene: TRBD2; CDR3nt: TGTGCCAGCAGCCACCCCCACTCTAGCGGAGACTCCTACGAGCAGTACTTC; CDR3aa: CASSHPHSSGDSYEQYF
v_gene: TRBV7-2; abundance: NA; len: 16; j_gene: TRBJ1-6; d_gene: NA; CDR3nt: TGTGCCAGCAGCTTTAGGGTCACAGGGACAAATTCACCCCTCCACTTT; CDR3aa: CASSFRVTGTNSPLHF
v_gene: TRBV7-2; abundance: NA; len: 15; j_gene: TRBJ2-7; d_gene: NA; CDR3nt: TGTGCCAGCAGCTTAACCGGAGCCGGAGCCTACGAGCAGTACTTC; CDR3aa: CASSLTGAGAYEQYF
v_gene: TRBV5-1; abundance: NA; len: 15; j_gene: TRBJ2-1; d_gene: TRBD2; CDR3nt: TGCGCCAGCAGCTCCGGGACTAGCGGGGGCAATGAGCAGTTCTTC; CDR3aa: CASSSGTSGGNEQFF
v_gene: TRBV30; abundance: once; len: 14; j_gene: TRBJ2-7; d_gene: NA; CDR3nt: TGTGCCTGGAGTTGGACCCTTTTTTCCTACGAGCAGTACTTC; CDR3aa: CAWSWTLFSYEQYF
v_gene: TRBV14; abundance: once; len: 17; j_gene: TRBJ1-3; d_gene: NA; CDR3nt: TGTGCCAGCAGCCACTCGGCGGGGCCGACAAGGGTCAACACCATATATTTT; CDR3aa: CASSHSAGPTRVNTIYF
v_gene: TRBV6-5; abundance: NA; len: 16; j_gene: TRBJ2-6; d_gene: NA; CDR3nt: TGTGCCAGCAGTTACTCCCAGGCCTCTGGGGCCAACGTCCTGACTTTC; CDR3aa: CASSYSQASGANVLTF
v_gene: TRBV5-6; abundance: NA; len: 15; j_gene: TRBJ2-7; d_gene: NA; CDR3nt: TGTGCCAGCAGCGACGAATTAGACCCAGCCTACGAGCAGTACTTC; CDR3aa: CASSDELDPAYEQYF
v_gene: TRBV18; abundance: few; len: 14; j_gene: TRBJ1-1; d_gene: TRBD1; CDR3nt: TGTGCCAGCTCACACGTGACAGGGGGCACTGAAGCTTTCTTT; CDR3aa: CASSHVTGGTEAFF
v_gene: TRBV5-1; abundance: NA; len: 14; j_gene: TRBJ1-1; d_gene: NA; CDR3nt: TGCGCCAGCAGCTTGAACGGGGAGAACACTGAAGCTTTCTTT; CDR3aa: CASSLNGENTEAFF
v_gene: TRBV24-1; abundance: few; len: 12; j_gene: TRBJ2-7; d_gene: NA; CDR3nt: TGTGCCACCAGTGATACGGCCTACGAGCAGTACTTC; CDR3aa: CATSDTAYEQYF
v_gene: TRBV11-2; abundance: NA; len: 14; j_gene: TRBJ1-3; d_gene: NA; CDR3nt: TGTGCCAGCACCCGCGCAGGGGCTGGAAACACCATATATTTT; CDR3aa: CASTRAGAGNTIYF
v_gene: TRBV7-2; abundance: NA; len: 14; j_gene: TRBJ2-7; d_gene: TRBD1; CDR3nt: TGTGCCAGCAGGCCCCCGGGGACAGGGGCCGAGCAGTACTTC; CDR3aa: CASRPPGTGAEQYF
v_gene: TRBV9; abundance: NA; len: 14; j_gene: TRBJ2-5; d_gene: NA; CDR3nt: TGTGCCAGCAGCGTAGCTACAGCTGGAGAGACCCAGTACTTC; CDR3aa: CASSVATAGETQYF
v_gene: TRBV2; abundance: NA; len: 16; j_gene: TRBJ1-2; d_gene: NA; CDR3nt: TGTGCCAGCAGTCGACTACAGGGAACGCTAAACTATGGCTACACCTTC; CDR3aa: CASSRLQGTLNYGYTF
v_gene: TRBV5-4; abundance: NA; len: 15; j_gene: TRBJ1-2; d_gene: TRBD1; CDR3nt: TGTGCCAGCAGCTTAGACAGGGTTGCAAACTATGGCTACACCTTC; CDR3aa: CASSLDRVANYGYTF
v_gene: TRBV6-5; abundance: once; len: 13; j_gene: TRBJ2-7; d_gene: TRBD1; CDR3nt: TGTGCCAGCAGCTCGGACAGGGGATACGAGCAGTACTTC; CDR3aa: CASSSDRGYEQYF
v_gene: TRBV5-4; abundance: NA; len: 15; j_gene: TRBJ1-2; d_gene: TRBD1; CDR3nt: TGTGCCAGCAGCGAACTACAGGGGACCAACTATGGCTACACCTTC; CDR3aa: CASSELQGTNYGYTF
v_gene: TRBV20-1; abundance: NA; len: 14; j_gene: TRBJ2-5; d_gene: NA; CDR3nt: TGCAGTGCTAGTGGAGGACAGCCACAAGAGACCCAGTACTTC; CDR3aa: CSASGGQPQETQYF
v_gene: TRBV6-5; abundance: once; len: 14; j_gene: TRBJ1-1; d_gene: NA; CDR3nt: TGTGCCAGCAGTTCCTCGGGGGGCAGGGTTGGAGCTTTCTTT; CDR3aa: CASSSSGGRVGAFF
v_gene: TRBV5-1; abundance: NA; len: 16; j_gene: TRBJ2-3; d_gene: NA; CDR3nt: TGCGCCAGCAGCGCCCTGGGGGGGGGCAAACCAGATACGCAGTATTTT; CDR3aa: CASSALGGGKPDTQYF
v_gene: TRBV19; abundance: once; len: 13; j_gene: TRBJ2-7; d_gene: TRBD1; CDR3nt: TGTGCCAGTCGGGGACAGGCCTGGGACGAGCAGTACTTC; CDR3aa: CASRGQAWDEQYF
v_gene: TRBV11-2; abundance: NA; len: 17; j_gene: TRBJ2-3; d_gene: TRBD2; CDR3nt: TGTGCCAGCAGCCCAGCGCTAGCGGGCAGAAGCACAGATACGCAGTATTTT; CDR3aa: CASSPALAGRSTDTQYF
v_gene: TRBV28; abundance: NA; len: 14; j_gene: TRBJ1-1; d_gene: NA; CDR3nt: TGTGCCAGCAGTTTAACAGGGAGGAACACTGAAGCTTTCTTT; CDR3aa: CASSLTGRNTEAFF
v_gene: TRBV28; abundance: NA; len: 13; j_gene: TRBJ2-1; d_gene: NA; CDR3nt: TGTGCCAGCAGGGCAGGGATGTACAATGAGCAGTTCTTC; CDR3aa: CASRAGMYNEQFF